These 32 T cell receptor beta chains were all obtained from the same sample, sequenced in a study of blood T cell repertoires in COVID-19. The assay was immunoSEQ multiplex PCR, and TCRdb's table has in-frame clones only and misses some. This table holds more than 100,000 clones, roughly 84% found once. Material for sequencing was peripheral blood. The receptor source for this set is a woman aged 30 to 39 who had recovered from COVID-19.

The rearrangement links TRBV27 to TRBJ1-6, with 9 positions matching TRBD1. From germline, CDR1 is MNHEY and CDR2 SMNVEV (reference sequence). This CDR3 region has 16 residues. V gave up 5 bases and J gave up 7 bases; unmatched junction bases: 9. CDR3 sequence: CASSPRQGVSNSPLHF. The CDR3, as DNA: TGTGCCAGCAGTCCGCGACAGGGGGTGAGCAATTCACCCCTCCACTTT.

V gene TRBV5-1 combines with J gene TRBJ1-6; D unclear. With 4 bases removed from V and 15 bases from J, the gap between germline ends came to 20 bases. The CDR3 sequence is 14 residues long. CDR1 SGHRS and CDR2 YFSETQ come from the germline V gene. The CDR3 coding sequence is TGCGCCAGCAGCCCCAGGACTGGGGAATCCCTCCTCCACTTT. Translation: CASSPRTGESLLHF.

The V gene is TRBV5-1, the J gene TRBJ1-5; the match to TRBD1 covers 9 bases. The CDR3 spans 13 residues. V was pared by 8 bases and J by 5 bases, with 5 bases of the junction left unmatched. CDR1 SGHRS and CDR2 YFSETQ come from the germline V gene. CDR3 DNA: TGCGCCAGAAGCCGGGACAGGGATCAGCCCCAGCATTTT. It specifies CARSRDRDQPQHF.

A few counts support this clone. This chain joins TRBV11-3 and TRBJ2-5, with 8 bases that match TRBD1. The CDR3 is 13 amino acids. With V trimmed by 5 bases and J by 5 bases, 4 bases remained unmatched. Germline V gene data show CDR1 as SGHNT and CDR2 as YENEEA. As DNA, the CDR3 is TGTGCCAGCAGCACACGGACAGGGGAGACCCAGTACTTC. It is translated as CASSTRTGETQYF.

The rearrangement joins TRBV5-1 to TRBJ2-5; 8 positions match TRBD2. CDR1 SGHRS and CDR2 YFSETQ come from the germline V gene. This CDR3 comprises 17 residues. The V segment lost 3 bases and the J segment 4 bases; nucleotides outside the gene matches: 14. In DNA form, the CDR3 reads TGCGCCAGCAGCTCCTCGGGGGGGCCCGAAAACGGAGAGACCCAGTACTTC. Translated: CASSSSGGPENGETQYF. Full variable domain (outside the CDR3, taken from reference TRBV5-1 and TRBJ2-5): KAGVTQTPRYLIKTRGQQVTLSCSPISGHRSVSWYQQTPGQGLQFLFEYFSETQRNKGNFPGRFSGRQFSNSRSEMNVSTLELGDSALYLCASSSSGGPENGETQYFGPGTRLLVL.

The genes are TRBV4-1 and TRBJ2-5; TRBD2 agrees at 16 bases. This CDR3 region has 18 residues. V lost 1 base and J lost 1; bases outside the gene matches: 3. CDR1 MGHRA and CDR2 YSYEKL come from the germline V gene. The CDR3 DNA is TGCGCCAGCAGCCAAGGGGGACTAGCGGGAGGGGTCCAAGAGACCCAGTACTTC. Translating it yields CASSQGGLAGGVQETQYF.

V is TRBV27 and J is TRBJ1-5; TRBD1 aligns across 12 bases. Germline V lookup: CDR1 MNHEY, CDR2 SMNVEV (reference sequence). J was trimmed by 0 bases and V by 3 bases; bases with no gene match: 15. The CDR3 covers 21 residues. The DNA of the CDR3 is TGTGCCAGCAGTTTTAAATTCACCGGGACAGGGGGCGCTTATAGCAATCAGCCCCAGCATTTT. Amino acids: CASSFKFTGTGGAYSNQPQHF.

This chain uses TRBV5-1 with TRBJ2-2; tentative D call: TRBD1 (6 bases). CDR1 and CDR2 from the germline V gene are SGHRS and YFSETQ. The CDR3 contains 13 residues. The V gene lost 1 base and the J gene lost 6 bases, with 7 bases spanning the gap. The CDR3: CASSLTGSGELFF. CDR3 nucleotides: TGCGCCAGCAGCTTGACAGGGTCCGGGGAGCTGTTTTTT.

The chain carries TRBV7-6 and TRBJ1-5; no clear D gene. This CDR3 is 15 amino acids long. Germline lookup yields CDR1 SGHVS and CDR2 FNYEAQ. Between the trimmed V and J ends, which lost 5 bases and 4 bases, there was a span of 15 bases. Written as DNA, the CDR3 is TGTGCCAGCAGCCCTGGGAGGGCGGCTAATCAGCCCCAGCATTTT. This encodes CASSPGRAANQPQHF. The full variable domain, completed using reference TRBV7-6 and TRBJ1-5, is GAGVSQSPRYKVTKRGQDVALRCDPISGHVSLYWYRQALGQGPEFLTYFNYEAQQDKSGLPNDRFSAERPEGSISTLTIQRTEQRDSAMYRCASSPGRAANQPQHFGDGTRLSIL.

This clone showed up just a few times. This chain uses TRBV9 with TRBJ2-1; a possible D gene is TRBD2 (5 bases). The V end lost 4 bases, the J end lost 3 bases, and 11 bases lay between the germline ends. The CDR3 is made up of 14 amino acids. Germline lookup yields CDR1 SGDLS and CDR2 YYNGEE. CDR3 residues: CASSPVTSYNEQFF. The CDR3 bases are TGTGCCAGCAGCCCCGTAACTAGCTACAATGAGCAGTTCTTC.

The rearrangement joins TRBV4-1 to TRBJ2-5, with unresolved D. CDR3 size: 13 residues. The germline V gene has CDR1 MGHRA and CDR2 YSYEKL. V was trimmed by 4 bases and J by 0 bases, leaving 6 bases between them. The DNA for the CDR3 is TGCGCCAGCAGCCCTCTAGACCAAGAGACCCAGTACTTC. Protein product: CASSPLDQETQYF.

This chain connects TRBV5-4 to TRBJ2-1, with 14 bases lining up with TRBD2. CDR1 and CDR2 (germline): SGHNT, YYREEE (reference sequence). This CDR3 is 16 amino acids long. V lost 3 bases to trimming and J lost 7 bases; unmatched junction nucleotides: 6. The CDR3 here is CASSSGTSGGWNEQFF. CDR3 DNA: TGTGCCAGCAGCTCTGGGACTAGCGGGGGATGGAATGAGCAGTTCTTC. The full variable domain, in which reference TRBV5-4 and TRBJ2-1 provide the parts outside the CDR3, is ETGVTQSPTHLIKTRGQQVTLRCSSQSGHNTVSWYQQALGQGPQFIFQYYREEENGRGNFPPRFSGLQFPNYSSELNVNALELDDSALYLCASSSGTSGGWNEQFFGPGTRLTVL.

The V call is TRBV14, the J call TRBJ2-3, with 9 bases fitting TRBD2. J was trimmed by 2 bases and V by 4 bases; bases with no gene match: 4. This CDR3 contains 15 residues. Germline V gene sequence: CDR1 SGHDN, CDR2 FVKESK. CDR3 nucleotides: TGTGCCAGCAGCCTCCTAGCGGGATTCACAGATACGCAGTATTTT. Its translation: CASSLLAGFTDTQYF.

The chain carries TRBV6-6 and TRBJ1-5; D not certain. Trimming removed 0 bases at V and 3 bases at J, with 6 bases between. In germline, CDR1 is MNHNY, CDR2 SVGAGI (reference sequence). The CDR3 sequence is 14 residues long. CDR3 region: CASSYSTVNQPQHF. The CDR3 DNA is TGTGCCAGCAGTTACTCGACTGTCAATCAGCCCCAGCATTTT.

The J gene is TRBJ2-1, the V gene TRBV5-4; 10 bases are shared with TRBD2. Germline-derived CDR1 and CDR2 are SGHNT and YYREEE (reference sequence). The V segment lost 4 bases and the J segment 7 bases; nucleotides outside the gene matches: 8. CDR3 length: 15 amino acids. CDR3 in amino acids: CASSGTSGKGNEQFF. The DNA of the CDR3 is TGTGCCAGCAGCGGAACTAGCGGGAAAGGAAATGAGCAGTTCTTC.

The V and J genes are TRBV5-1 and TRBJ2-1; possible D gene TRBD2, 6 bases. V was cut by 5 bases and J by 8 bases, with 20 bases left in between. The CDR3 loop spans 15 amino acids. CDR1 and CDR2 from the germline V gene are SGHRS and YFSETQ. The chain's CDR3 is CASRRGLPISDEQFF. CDR3 in DNA: TGCGCCAGCAGAAGGGGACTCCCGATCTCCGATGAGCAGTTCTTC. The complete variable domain, with remaining parts taken from reference TRBV5-1 and TRBJ2-1, reads KAGVTQTPRYLIKTRGQQVTLSCSPISGHRSVSWYQQTPGQGLQFLFEYFSETQRNKGNFPGRFSGRQFSNSRSEMNVSTLELGDSALYLCASRRGLPISDEQFFGPGTRLTVL.

This chain uses TRBV10-3 with TRBJ2-3; 8 nucleotides line up with TRBD1. Germline assignment: CDR1 ENHRY and CDR2 SYGVKD. Trimming took 0 bases from V and 8 from J; bases not matched to a gene: 7. This CDR3 region has 15 residues. The CDR3 bases are TGTGCCATCAGTGAGTCGCAGGGGGCTCAAGGTACGCAGTATTTT. Its translation: CAISESQGAQGTQYF.

V gene TRBV5-6 combines with J gene TRBJ1-5, with 7 bases identical to TRBD1. CDR1 is SGHDT, CDR2 YYEEEE, per germline. The CDR3 has 15 amino acids. The ends lost 5 bases at V and 1 base at J; junction bases unmatched: 6. CDR3 region: CASSYGTASNQPQHF. The CDR3 bases are TGTGCCAGCAGTTATGGGACAGCCAGCAATCAGCCCCAGCATTTT. The whole variable domain, remainder taken from reference TRBV5-6 and TRBJ1-5, is DAGVTQSPTHLIKTRGQQVTLRCSPKSGHDTVSWYQQALGQGPQFIFQYYEEEERQRGNFPDRFSGHQFPNYSSELNVNALLLGDSALYLCASSYGTASNQPQHFGDGTRLSIL.

The chain links TRBV20-1 to TRBJ2-3; 9 bases match TRBD2. Germline V gene sequence: CDR1 DFQATT, CDR2 SNEGSKA (reference sequence). This CDR3 spans 18 amino acids. J was trimmed by 0 bases and V by 3 bases; bases with no gene match: 13. The CDR3 coding sequence is TGCAGTGCTAGTTATACGGCGGGAGGGGACTATAGCACAGATACGCAGTATTTT. Translation gives CSASYTAGGDYSTDTQYF.

The V gene is TRBV25-1, the J gene TRBJ1-2; D is possibly TRBD1 (6 bases). V was cut by 1 base and J by 2 bases, with 14 bases left in between. Germline CDR1 MGHDK, CDR2 SYGVNS. CDR3 length: 16 amino acids. CDR3 protein: CASSELEGQRNYGYTF. CDR3 nucleotide sequence: TGTGCCAGCAGTGAATTAGAAGGACAGAGAAACTATGGCTACACCTTC.

The V gene is TRBV18, the J gene TRBJ2-7; TRBD1 aligns across 7 bases. V gave up 3 bases and J gave up 2 bases; unmatched junction bases: 7. This CDR3 has 15 residues. Germline CDR1 is KGHSH and CDR2 is LQKENI. The CDR3 DNA follows: TGTGCCAGCTCACCGGCACAGGGGAATCCCTACGAGCAGTACTTC. Protein: CASSPAQGNPYEQYF.

The rearrangement links TRBV7-6 to TRBJ2-2; no firm D call. V lost 1 base to trimming and J lost 2 bases, with 5 bases between them. Germline CDR1 and CDR2: SGHVS and FNYEAQ. This CDR3 comprises 14 residues. CDR3 in amino acids: CASSLGQNTGELFF. The CDR3 DNA reads as TGTGCCAGCAGCTTAGGACAAAACACCGGGGAGCTGTTTTTT. The full variable domain, completed using reference TRBV7-6 and TRBJ2-2, is GAGVSQSPRYKVTKRGQDVALRCDPISGHVSLYWYRQALGQGPEFLTYFNYEAQQDKSGLPNDRFSAERPEGSISTLTIQRTEQRDSAMYRCASSLGQNTGELFFGEGSRLTVL.

This chain uses TRBV3-1 (or the pseudogene TRBV3-2) with TRBJ2-1; 7 bases are a match to TRBD2. Germline CDR1 is LGHDT and CDR2 is YNNKEL (reference sequence). The CDR3 length is 15 residues. The trim removed 1 base at V and 6 bases at J, leaving 6 bases unmatched. CDR3 in amino acids: CASSQGGLRGNEQFF. The CDR3 DNA follows: TGTGCCAGCAGCCAAGGGGGACTACGGGGCAATGAGCAGTTCTTC.

V gene TRBV30 combines with J gene TRBJ2-1, with 12 bases that match TRBD2. CDR1 and CDR2 (germline): GTSNPN, SVGIG (reference sequence). Losses at the gene ends were 3 bases for V and 4 bases for J; bases not matched to a gene: 4. The CDR3 has 15 residues. The CDR3 protein is CAWRLAGGSYNEQFF. In DNA, the CDR3 is TGTGCCTGGAGACTAGCGGGGGGATCATACAATGAGCAGTTCTTC. Using reference TRBV30 and TRBJ2-1 for the parts outside the CDR3, the full variable domain is SQTIHQWPATLVQPVGSPLSLECTVEGTSNPNLYWYRQAAGRGLQLLFYSVGIGQISSEVPQNLSASRPQDRQFILSSKKLLLSDSGFYLCAWRLAGGSYNEQFFGPGTRLTVL.

The genes are TRBV27 and TRBJ2-3; TRBD1 is a possible D gene (6 bases). Germline assignment: CDR1 MNHEY and CDR2 SMNVEV (reference sequence). Deletions cut 4 bases from V and 5 bases from J, with 28 bases between. The CDR3 sequence is 19 residues long. DNA for the CDR3: TGTGCCAGCAGTTATGCGTTAGGGGTGACCAGGGACACAAAAGATACGCAGTATTTT. Translating it yields CASSYALGVTRDTKDTQYF.

The chain uses TRBV7-6 and TRBJ1-3, with D possibly being TRBD1 (5 bases). The CDR3 extends over 17 amino acids. The V gene's germline CDR1 is SGHVS and CDR2 FNYEAQ. Trimming left V 2 bases short and J 0 bases short, with 14 bases between. CDR3 region: CASSLWLRQYSGNTIYF. The CDR3 DNA reads as TGTGCCAGCAGCTTATGGCTAAGACAGTACTCTGGAAACACCATATATTTT.

This clone turned up a few times. This chain links TRBV6-1 with TRBJ1-5; D is ambiguous. The V gene lost 3 bases and the J gene lost 5 bases, with 8 bases spanning the gap. CDR3 length equals 13 residues. From germline, CDR1 is MNHNS and CDR2 SASEGT. Here the CDR3 DNA reads TGTGCCAGCAGTGAGCGAGCTTATCAGCCCCAGCATTTT. This encodes CASSERAYQPQHF.

Here the CDR3 DNA reads TGTGCCAGCACCGAAATGGCGGGCGGGGGTAGGGGCTACACCTTC. It encodes CASTEMAGGGRGYTF. The rearrangement links TRBV9 to TRBJ1-2; D may be TRBD1 (5 bases). The CDR3 loop spans 15 amino acids. CDR1 and CDR2 (germline): SGDLS, YYNGEE. Trimming took off 6 bases at V and 8 bases at J, with 23 bases between the two ends.

The chain links TRBV7-2 to TRBJ1-2; D perhaps matches TRBD1 (5 bases). Trimming stripped 2 bases from V and 4 bases from J, with 11 bases between. Germline lookup yields CDR1 SGHTA and CDR2 FQGNSA. The CDR3 extends over 14 amino acids. CDR3 amino acids: CASSLQGQGYGYTF. The CDR3 coding sequence is TGTGCCAGCAGCTTACAGGGTCAGGGCTATGGCTACACCTTC.

The V and J genes are TRBV7-6 and TRBJ2-1; no definite D call. CDR1 SGHVS and CDR2 FNYEAQ come from the germline V gene. The CDR3 totals 16 residues. Trimming took off 0 bases at V and 0 bases at J, with 9 bases between the two ends. CDR3 region: CASSLAVTVSYNEQFF. For the CDR3, the DNA is TGTGCCAGCAGCTTAGCGGTAACGGTCTCCTACAATGAGCAGTTCTTC.

The chain uses TRBV6-5 and TRBJ2-7, with unresolved D. The CDR3 runs to 13 residues. Germline CDR1 reads MNHEY; CDR2 reads SVGAGI. The V gene lost 2 bases and the J gene lost 9 bases, with 14 bases spanning the gap. The CDR3 is CASSYGQDPRQYF. In nucleotides, the CDR3 is TGTGCCAGCAGTTACGGCCAAGATCCAAGGCAGTACTTC.

The rearrangement uses TRBV7-6 and TRBJ2-6, with D tentatively TRBD2 (5 bases). The CDR3 runs to 17 residues. Trimming left V 1 base short and J 2 bases short, with 12 bases between. In germline, CDR1 is SGHVS, CDR2 FNYEAQ. The CDR3 DNA is TGTGCCAGCAGCTTAGGAGTGAGGGCAGCTGGGGCCAACGTCCTGACTTTC. Translating it yields CASSLGVRAAGANVLTF.